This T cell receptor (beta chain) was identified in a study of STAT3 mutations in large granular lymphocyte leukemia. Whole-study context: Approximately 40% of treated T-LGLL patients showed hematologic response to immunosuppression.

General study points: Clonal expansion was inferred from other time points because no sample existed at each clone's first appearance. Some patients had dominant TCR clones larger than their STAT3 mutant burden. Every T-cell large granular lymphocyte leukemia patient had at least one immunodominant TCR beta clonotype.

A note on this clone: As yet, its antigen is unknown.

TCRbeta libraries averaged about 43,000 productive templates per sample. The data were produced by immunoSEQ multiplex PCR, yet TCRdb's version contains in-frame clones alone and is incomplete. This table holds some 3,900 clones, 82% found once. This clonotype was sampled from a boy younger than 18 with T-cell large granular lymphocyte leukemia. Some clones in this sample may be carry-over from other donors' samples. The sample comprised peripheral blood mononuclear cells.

Written as DNA, the CDR3 is TGTGCCTGGAGAGTGAAACTTGGGCGTGGGGAACCCCTCCACTTT. This translates into CAWRVKLGRGEPLHF. The rearrangement uses TRBV30 and TRBJ1-6, with D uncertain. V was cut by 3 bases and J by 12 bases, with 21 bases left in between. CDR3 length: 15 amino acids. Germline V gene lookup returns CDR1 GTSNPN and CDR2 SVGIG (reference sequence).